These 7 T cell receptor beta chains were sequenced from one sample in a study of blood T cell repertoires in COVID-19. Here immunoSEQ multiplex PCR was the method, and the copy in TCRdb shows in-frame clones only, minus some. This sample has fewer than 450,000 clones, with about 88% found just once. Sequenced input: PBMCs or T cells enriched from blood (not recorded which). These receptors were collected from a woman aged 25 to 39 who had recovered from COVID-19.

This clone was seen a single time. The V call is TRBV3-1 (or the pseudogene TRBV3-2), the J call TRBJ2-2; tentatively, D is TRBD2 (7 bases). There are 18 residues in the CDR3. Trimming shortened V by 3 bases and J by 3 bases, and 20 bases separated the two germline ends. CDR1 and CDR2 from the germline V gene are LGHDT and YNNKEL (reference sequence). CDR3: CASSHDPGRGWYTGELFF. The CDR3 region has the DNA TGTGCCAGCAGCCACGATCCAGGGAGGGGGTGGTACACCGGGGAGCTGTTTTTT.

The CDR3 loop reads CASRESGGTGELFF. The DNA of the CDR3 is TGTGCCAGCAGAGAGAGCGGGGGTACCGGGGAGCTGTTTTTT. V is TRBV7-9 and J is TRBJ2-2, with 8 positions matching TRBD2. CDR1 SEHNR and CDR2 FQNEAQ come from the germline V gene (reference sequence). The CDR3 sequence is 14 residues long. J was trimmed by 5 bases and V by 6 bases; bases with no gene match: 5.

The chain recombines TRBV5-8 with TRBJ2-1, with a possible D match to TRBD1 (5 bases). This CDR3 is 15 amino acids long. Germline CDR1 is SGHTS and CDR2 is YDEGEE. Trimming stripped 2 bases from V and 0 bases from J, with 9 bases between. This CDR3 is CASSFWTLSYNEQFF. The DNA for the CDR3 is TGTGCCAGCAGCTTCTGGACACTCTCCTACAATGAGCAGTTCTTC.

The chain is built from TRBV7-9 and TRBJ1-4; TRBD1 matches at 10 bases. CDR1 is SEHNR and CDR2 is FQNEAQ in the germline V gene (reference sequence). Unmatched junction bases numbered 1, after V lost 3 bases and J lost 0 bases. The CDR3 contains 16 residues. CDR3 amino acids: CASSFGTGATNEKLFF. The CDR3 DNA follows: TGTGCCAGCAGCTTCGGGACAGGGGCAACTAATGAAAAACTGTTTTTT.

The rearrangement uses TRBV9 and TRBJ2-3; TRBD2 matches 8 bases. Germline CDR1 is SGDLS and CDR2 is YYNGEE. V gave up 0 bases and J gave up 2 bases; unmatched junction bases: 8. The CDR3 has 17 amino acids. The CDR3 region is CASSVDPSGGATDTQYF. The CDR3, as DNA: TGTGCCAGCAGCGTAGACCCCAGCGGGGGAGCCACAGATACGCAGTATTTT.

As for this clone: Other DNA sequences from this sample encode an identical CDR3 as well. This chain links TRBV10-2 with TRBJ1-1, with TRBD1 matching over 7 bases. V lost 4 bases, J lost 5 bases, and 4 bases stayed unmatched. This CDR3 has 13 residues. CDR1 and CDR2 from the germline V gene are WSHSY and SAAADI. CDR3 DNA: TGCGCCAGCAGTGGACAGGGCGGGACTGAAGCTTTCTTT. Amino acids: CASSGQGGTEAFF.

As DNA, the CDR3 is TGTGCCAGCAGTGACGGGCTTCGGAACATTCAGTACTTC. This translates into CASSDGLRNIQYF. This chain connects TRBV6-4 to TRBJ2-4; no clear D. Per germline, CDR1 MRHNA and CDR2 SNTAGT. This CDR3 contains 13 residues. With 2 bases removed from V and 7 bases from J, the gap between germline ends came to 9 bases.